These 16 T cell receptor beta chains share one sample of origin, sequenced in a study of T cells in Graves' hyperthyroidism and ophthalmopathy. The source material, RNA transcripts, was used to amplify TCR beta CDR3 regions. First-round RT-PCR of the TCR CDR3 relied on the HTBI primer set. Each CDR3 protein is one row after TCRdb ran MiXCR on the multiplex PCR reads. The sample holds hundreds of thousands of distinct CDR3 sequences, around 16% seen once. The sequenced sample consisted of blood. The receptors here all came from a woman in her twenties or thirties with Graves' hyperthyroidism.

This clonotype has more than one count but fewer than ten. The V call is TRBV28, the J call TRBJ2-1; no clear D. The V gene lost 8 bases and the J gene lost 4 bases, with 15 bases spanning the gap. The CDR3 has 14 residues. In germline, CDR1 is MDHEN, CDR2 SYDVKM. DNA of the CDR3: TGTGCCAGCTCTGTCGGAGACATATACAATGAGCAGTTCTTC. Translated: CASSVGDIYNEQFF.

A remark on this clonotype: Relative to the germline gene, one junction end is altered; a read error may explain this. The J gene is TRBJ1-1, the V gene TRBV11-2; a weak D match, TRBD1 (6 bases). The CDR3 is made up of 13 amino acids. The germline CDR1 and CDR2 sequences are SGHAT and FQNNGV. Here the CDR3 DNA reads TGTGCCAGCAGCTTCAGGGGTGGGACTGAACCTTTCTTT. This encodes CASSFRGGTEPFF.

The rearrangement uses TRBV24-1 and TRBJ2-3, with D perhaps TRBD2 (5 bases). The germline CDR1 and CDR2 sequences are KGHDR and SFDVKD. The CDR3 has 14 amino acids. Trimming removed 4 bases from V and 6 bases from J, with 13 bases in between. The CDR3 DNA follows: TGTGCCACCAGTGAGACTAATTCTCGGGATACGCAGTATTTT. It translates to CATSETNSRDTQYF.

This clonotype was recorded many times. The chain couples TRBV30 to TRBJ1-2; D is unresolved. V lost 0 bases, J lost 2 bases, and 10 bases lay in between. This CDR3 is 14 amino acids long. CDR1 is GTSNPN, CDR2 SVGIG, per germline (reference sequence). The CDR3 coding sequence is TGTGCCTGGAGTGTACAAACAGCGAACTATGGCTACACCTTC. This sequence encodes CAWSVQTANYGYTF.

This clonotype was detected a few times. The V and J genes are TRBV6-1 and TRBJ1-5; D not certain. The CDR3 covers 14 residues. In germline, CDR1 is MNHNS, CDR2 SASEGT. Trimming left V 8 bases short and J 0 bases short, with 11 bases between. CDR3 residues: CASSLPYSNQPQHF. For the CDR3, the DNA is TGTGCCAGCTCCTTACCTTATAGCAATCAGCCCCAGCATTTT.

This clonotype was counted at least ten times. The rearrangement uses TRBV24-1 and TRBJ2-1, with D unresolved. This CDR3 has 15 amino acids. Per the germline V gene, CDR1 is KGHDR and CDR2 is SFDVKD. Trimming removed 1 base from V and 3 bases from J, with 9 bases in between. The CDR3 region is CATSDFNSRYNEQFF. The CDR3 DNA reads TGTGCCACCAGTGATTTCAACAGTCGCTACAATGAGCAGTTCTTC.

This clonotype was counted at least ten times. The chain employs TRBV12-3 or TRBV12-4 and TRBJ1-5; no firm D call. This CDR3 has 14 amino acids. The ends were cut back, 4 bases at V and 6 bases at J, with 13 bases in the middle. The CDR3, as DNA: TGTGCCAGCAGTTCTGGGCCCCCTAGTCAGCCCCAGCATTTT. Encoded protein: CASSSGPPSQPQHF.

In its sample, this clonotype was seen many times. The chain uses TRBV7-6 and TRBJ2-7; tentative D call: TRBD2 (7 bases). Trimming took off 5 bases at V and 7 bases at J, with 18 bases between the two ends. The CDR3 extends over 14 amino acids. Germline V gene sequence: CDR1 SGHVS, CDR2 FNYEAQ. The CDR3 DNA is TGTGCCAGCAGCCTGGGGGCGGGAGCTGGTGAGCAGTACTTC. This translates into CASSLGAGAGEQYF.

This clonotype was seen repeatedly, ten times or more. The CDR3 DNA reads TGTGCCAGCAGCTTACTGGGCAGGTATGATGAGCAGTTCTTC. As protein: CASSLLGRYDEQFF. The chain has TRBV7-9 and TRBJ2-1; D unresolved. The germline V gene has CDR1 SEHNR and CDR2 FQNEAQ (reference sequence). V was clipped by 2 bases and J by 8 bases, with 13 bases between them. This CDR3 comprises 14 residues.

This clonotype has a count of ten or more. The genes are TRBV18 and TRBJ2-1, with 7 positions matching TRBD2. After removal of 4 bases from V and 6 bases from J, the junction contained 12 bases not matched to a gene. The CDR3 consists of 16 residues. The germline V gene encodes CDR1 KGHSH and CDR2 LQKENI. CDR3 protein: CASSRETPTSINEQFF. The DNA of the CDR3 is TGTGCCAGCTCACGCGAAACACCGACTAGCATCAATGAGCAGTTCTTC.

This clonotype was observed a handful of times. The J gene is TRBJ1-1, the V gene TRBV6-2 or TRBV6-3; D call uncertain. The CDR3 extends over 13 amino acids. Germline loops: CDR1 MNHEY, CDR2 SVGEGT. Trimming removed 2 bases from V and 4 bases from J, with 8 bases in between. The DNA for the CDR3 is TGTGCCAGCAGTTACGAGGCGGGCACTGAAGCTTTCTTT. This encodes CASSYEAGTEAFF.

This clonotype was seen ten or more times. This rearrangement joins TRBV7-3 to TRBJ2-2; 7 bases match TRBD1. The CDR3 is 17 residues long. J lost 5 bases, V lost 1 base, and 10 bases had no gene match. Germline values: CDR1 SGHTA, CDR2 FQGTGA. In DNA, the CDR3 is TGTGCCAGCAGCTTAAGTGATGCACAGGGGTGGACCGGGGAGCTGTTTTTT. Protein sequence: CASSLSDAQGWTGELFF.

In its sample, this clonotype was seen many times. The CDR3 is CASSLMSVNTEAFF. As DNA, the CDR3 is TGTGCCAGCAGCTTGATGTCGGTTAACACTGAAGCTTTCTTT. V and J are TRBV5-5 and TRBJ1-1, with no clear D. CDR3 length equals 14 residues. In germline, CDR1 is SGHKS, CDR2 YYEKEE (reference sequence). Trimming removed 1 base from V and 2 bases from J, with 9 bases in between.

This clonotype was observed at least ten times. This chain connects TRBV27 to TRBJ2-7; unclear D gene. The CDR3 sequence is 15 residues long. Per germline, CDR1 MNHEY and CDR2 SMNVEV (reference sequence). Trimming shortened V by 0 bases and J by 0 bases, and 9 bases separated the two germline ends. This chain's CDR3 is CASSLSPRSSYEQYF. The CDR3 DNA reads TGTGCCAGCAGTTTATCGCCCCGGAGCTCCTACGAGCAGTACTTC.

V gene TRBV6-2 or TRBV6-3 combines with J gene TRBJ2-7; D is ambiguous. This CDR3 has 16 amino acids. Germline assignment: CDR1 MNHEY and CDR2 SVGEGT. Trimming shortened V by 6 bases and J by 0 bases, and 18 bases separated the two germline ends. As DNA, the CDR3 is TGTGCCAGCAGACTAACCCGGACGGGTAGCTCCTACGAGCAGTACTTC. Residues: CASRLTRTGSSYEQYF.

In this sample, this clonotype turned up many times. This chain joins TRBV28 and TRBJ2-1; 7 nucleotides agree with TRBD1. V lost 3 bases, J lost 5 bases, and 10 bases stayed unmatched. The CDR3 covers 16 residues. Germline V gene lookup returns CDR1 MDHEN and CDR2 SYDVKM. CDR3 amino acids: CASSLAGDRVDNEQFF. The CDR3 nucleotides read TGTGCCAGCAGTTTGGCTGGGGACAGAGTAGACAATGAGCAGTTCTTC.